This TCR beta chain is from a study of tumor-infiltrating lymphocytes in localized non-small cell lung cancer. The germline V gene encodes CDR1 MRHNA and CDR2 SNTAGT. V lost 6 bases and J lost 14; bases outside the gene matches: 5. This CDR3 is built from 12 residues. Profiled with immunoSEQ multiplex PCR; TCRdb holds only in-frame clones, not every one. The sample holds 15,000 to 20,000 clones, approximately 73% seen once. Only a few counts were recorded for this clone. This clonotype was sampled from a human donor with non-small cell lung cancer. Sequenced material: lung tumor tissue. The V gene is TRBV6-4, the J gene TRBJ1-6; 9 nucleotides agree with TRBD1. The CDR3 nucleotides are TGTGCCAGCAGGGGGACAGGGACTTCCCTCCACTTT. Its translation is CASRGTGTSLHF.